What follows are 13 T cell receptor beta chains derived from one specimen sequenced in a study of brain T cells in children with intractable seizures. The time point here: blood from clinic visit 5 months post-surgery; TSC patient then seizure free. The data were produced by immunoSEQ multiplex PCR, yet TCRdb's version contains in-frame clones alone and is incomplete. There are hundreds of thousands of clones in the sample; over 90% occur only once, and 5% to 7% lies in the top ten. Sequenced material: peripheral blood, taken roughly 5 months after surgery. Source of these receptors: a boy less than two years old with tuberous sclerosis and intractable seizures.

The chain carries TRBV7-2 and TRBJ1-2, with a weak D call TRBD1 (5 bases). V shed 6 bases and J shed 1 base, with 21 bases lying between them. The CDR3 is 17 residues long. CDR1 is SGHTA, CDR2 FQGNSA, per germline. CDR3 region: CASSLGGVRPLNYGYTF. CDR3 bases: TGTGCCAGCAGTCTCGGGGGGGTCCGTCCCCTTAACTATGGCTACACCTTC.

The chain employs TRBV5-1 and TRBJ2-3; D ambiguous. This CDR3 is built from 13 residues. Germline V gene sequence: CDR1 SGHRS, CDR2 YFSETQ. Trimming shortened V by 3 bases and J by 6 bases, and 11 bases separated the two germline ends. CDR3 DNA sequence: TGCGCCAGCAGCTACGATGGTTGGGATACGCAGTATTTT. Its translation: CASSYDGWDTQYF.

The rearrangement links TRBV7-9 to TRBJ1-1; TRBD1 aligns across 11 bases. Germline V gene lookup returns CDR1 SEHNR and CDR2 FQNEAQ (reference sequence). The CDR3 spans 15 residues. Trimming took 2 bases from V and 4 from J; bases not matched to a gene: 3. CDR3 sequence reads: CASSLSGTGGTEAFF. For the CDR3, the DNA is TGTGCCAGCAGCTTATCCGGGACAGGGGGCACTGAAGCTTTCTTT.

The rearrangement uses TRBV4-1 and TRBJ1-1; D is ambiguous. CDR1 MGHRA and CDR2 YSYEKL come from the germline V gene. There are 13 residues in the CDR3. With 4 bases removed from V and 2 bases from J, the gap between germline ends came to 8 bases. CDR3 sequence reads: CASSRDRNTEAFF. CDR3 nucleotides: TGCGCCAGCAGCCGAGATCGCAACACTGAAGCTTTCTTT.

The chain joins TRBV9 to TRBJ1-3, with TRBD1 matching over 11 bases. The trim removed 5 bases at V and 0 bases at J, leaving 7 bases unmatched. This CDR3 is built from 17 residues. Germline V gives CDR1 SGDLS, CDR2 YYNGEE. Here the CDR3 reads CASSDGQGADSGNTIYF. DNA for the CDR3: TGTGCCAGCAGTGATGGACAGGGGGCGGACTCTGGAAACACCATATATTTT. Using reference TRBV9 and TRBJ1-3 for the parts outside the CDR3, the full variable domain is DSGVTQTPKHLITATGQRVTLRCSPRSGDLSVYWYQQSLDQGLQFLIQYYNGEERAKGNILERFSAQQFPDLHSELNLSSLELGDSALYFCASSDGQGADSGNTIYFGEGSWLTVV.

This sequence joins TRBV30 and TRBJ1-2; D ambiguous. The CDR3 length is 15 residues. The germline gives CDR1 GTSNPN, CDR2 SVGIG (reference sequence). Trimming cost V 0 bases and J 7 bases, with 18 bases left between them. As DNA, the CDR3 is TGTGCCTGGAGTGTTGAGTTCCGGCGGCCGGGTGGCTACACCTTC. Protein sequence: CAWSVEFRRPGGYTF.

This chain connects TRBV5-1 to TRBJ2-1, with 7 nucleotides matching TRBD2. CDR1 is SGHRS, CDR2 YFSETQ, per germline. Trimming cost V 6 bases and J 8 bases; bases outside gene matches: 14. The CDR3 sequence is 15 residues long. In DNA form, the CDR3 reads TGCGCCAGCAAATCGTGGGAGGGATTATTCGATGAGCAGTTCTTC. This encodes CASKSWEGLFDEQFF.

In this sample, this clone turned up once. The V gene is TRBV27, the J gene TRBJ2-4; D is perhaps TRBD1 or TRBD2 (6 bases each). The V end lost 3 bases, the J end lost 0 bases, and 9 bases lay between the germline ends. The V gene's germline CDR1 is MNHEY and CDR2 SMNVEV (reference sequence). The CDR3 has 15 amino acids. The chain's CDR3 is CASSLRGVAKNIQYF. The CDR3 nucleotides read TGTGCCAGCAGTTTGAGGGGGGTAGCCAAAAACATTCAGTACTTC.

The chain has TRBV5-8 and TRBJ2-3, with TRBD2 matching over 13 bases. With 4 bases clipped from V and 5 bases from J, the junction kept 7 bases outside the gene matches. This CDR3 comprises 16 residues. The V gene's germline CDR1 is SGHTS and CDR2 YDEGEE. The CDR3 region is CASSPGLAGTGDTQYF. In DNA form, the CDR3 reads TGTGCCAGCAGCCCGGGACTAGCGGGGACCGGAGATACGCAGTATTTT.

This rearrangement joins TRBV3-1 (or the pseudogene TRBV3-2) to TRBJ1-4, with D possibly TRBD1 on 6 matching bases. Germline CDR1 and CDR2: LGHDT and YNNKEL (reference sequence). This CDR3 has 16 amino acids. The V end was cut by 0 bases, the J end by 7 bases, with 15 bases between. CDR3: CASSQDLGAHGEKLFF. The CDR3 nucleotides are TGTGCCAGCAGCCAAGATCTGGGGGCGCATGGTGAAAAACTGTTTTTT.

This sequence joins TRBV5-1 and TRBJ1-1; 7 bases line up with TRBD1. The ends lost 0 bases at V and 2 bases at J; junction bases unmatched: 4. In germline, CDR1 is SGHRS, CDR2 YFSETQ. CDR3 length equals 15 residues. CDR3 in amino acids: CASSLGQGINTEAFF. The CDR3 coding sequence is TGCGCCAGCAGCTTGGGACAGGGAATAAACACTGAAGCTTTCTTT.

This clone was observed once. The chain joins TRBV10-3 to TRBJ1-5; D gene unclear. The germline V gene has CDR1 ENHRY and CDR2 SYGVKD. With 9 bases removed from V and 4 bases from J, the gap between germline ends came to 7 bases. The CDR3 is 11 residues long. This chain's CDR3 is CAIPPNQPQHF. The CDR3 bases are TGTGCCATACCCCCGAATCAGCCCCAGCATTTT.

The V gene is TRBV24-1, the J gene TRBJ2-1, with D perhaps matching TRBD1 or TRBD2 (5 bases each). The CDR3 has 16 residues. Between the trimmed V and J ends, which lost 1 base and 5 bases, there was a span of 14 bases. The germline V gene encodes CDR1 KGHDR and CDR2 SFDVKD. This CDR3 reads CATSDLRDRFHNEQFF. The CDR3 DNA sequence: TGTGCCACCAGTGATTTAAGGGACCGCTTCCACAATGAGCAGTTCTTC.